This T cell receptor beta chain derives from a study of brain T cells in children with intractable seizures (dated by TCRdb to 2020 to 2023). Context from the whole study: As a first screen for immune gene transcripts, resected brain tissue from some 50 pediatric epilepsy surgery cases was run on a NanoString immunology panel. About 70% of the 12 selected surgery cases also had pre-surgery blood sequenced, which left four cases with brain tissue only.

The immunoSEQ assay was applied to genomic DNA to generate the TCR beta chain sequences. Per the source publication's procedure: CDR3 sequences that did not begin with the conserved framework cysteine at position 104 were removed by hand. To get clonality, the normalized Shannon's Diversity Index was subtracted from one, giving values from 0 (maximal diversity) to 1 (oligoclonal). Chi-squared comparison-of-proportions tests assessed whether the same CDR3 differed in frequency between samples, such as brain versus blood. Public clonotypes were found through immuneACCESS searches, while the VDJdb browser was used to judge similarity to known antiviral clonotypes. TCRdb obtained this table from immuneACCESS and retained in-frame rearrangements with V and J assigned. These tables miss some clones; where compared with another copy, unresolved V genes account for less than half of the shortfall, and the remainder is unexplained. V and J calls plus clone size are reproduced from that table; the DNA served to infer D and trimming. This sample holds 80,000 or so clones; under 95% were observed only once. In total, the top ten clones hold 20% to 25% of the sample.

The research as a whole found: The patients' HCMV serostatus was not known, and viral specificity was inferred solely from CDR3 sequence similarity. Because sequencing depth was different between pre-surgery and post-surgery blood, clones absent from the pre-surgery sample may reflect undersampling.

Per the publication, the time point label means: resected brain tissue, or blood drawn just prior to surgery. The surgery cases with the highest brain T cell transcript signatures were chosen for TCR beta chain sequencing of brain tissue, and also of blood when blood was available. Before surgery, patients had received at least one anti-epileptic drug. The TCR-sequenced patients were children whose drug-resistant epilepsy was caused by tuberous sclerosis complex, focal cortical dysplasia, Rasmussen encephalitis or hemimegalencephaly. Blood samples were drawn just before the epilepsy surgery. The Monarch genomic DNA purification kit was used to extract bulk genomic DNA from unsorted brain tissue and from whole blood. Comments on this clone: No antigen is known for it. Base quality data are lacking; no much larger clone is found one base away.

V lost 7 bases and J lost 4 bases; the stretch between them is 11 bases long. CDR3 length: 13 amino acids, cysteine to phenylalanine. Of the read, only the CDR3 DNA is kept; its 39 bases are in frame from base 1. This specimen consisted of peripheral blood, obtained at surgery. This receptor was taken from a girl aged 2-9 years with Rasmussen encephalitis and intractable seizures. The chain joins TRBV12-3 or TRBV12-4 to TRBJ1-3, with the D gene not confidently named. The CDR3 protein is CASIGWAGNTIYF. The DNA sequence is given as TGTGCCAGCATCGGGTGGGCCGGAAACACCATATATTTT.